The 24 T cell receptor beta chains given below trace back to one sample, sequenced in a study of cytomegalovirus exposure and HLA in healthy donors (dated by TCRdb to about 2017). Library prep was done by the immunoSEQ multiplex PCR assay. For the multiplex PCR, a mixture combining 60 forward primers for TCR Vbeta segments and 13 reverse primers for TCR Jbeta segments was used. Drawn from immuneACCESS, this table holds only the in-frame rearrangements with V and J called that TCRdb kept. Clones are partly lost; checked studies trace under half to an unresolved V gene and leave the rest unexplained. Recorded for this sample are approximately 120,000 clones; less than 80% of them occurred a single time. More than 2.5% of the sample comes from the top ten. Sequencing used PBMCs. These TCRs come from a woman aged 45 to 65 in good health and CMV-seronegative.

This clone was observed a few times. V gene TRBV5-1 combines with J gene TRBJ1-1; D not resolved. The CDR3 extends over 14 amino acids. V lost 0 bases and J 3 bases, leaving 9 bases between the germline ends. Germline V lookup: CDR1 SGHRS, CDR2 YFSETQ. This chain's CDR3 is CASSLGSLDTEAFF. The CDR3 DNA reads TGCGCCAGCAGCTTGGGATCCTTAGACACTGAAGCTTTCTTT.

The chain has TRBV28 and TRBJ2-6, with 8 positions matching TRBD1. Germline CDR1 MDHEN, CDR2 SYDVKM. CDR3 length: 18 amino acids. The ends lost 5 bases at V and 2 bases at J; junction bases unmatched: 11. The CDR3 protein is CASSPQGEVVPGANVLTF. Here the CDR3 DNA reads TGTGCCAGCAGTCCACAGGGGGAGGTCGTCCCTGGGGCCAACGTCCTGACTTTC.

The chain combines TRBV9 with TRBJ2-3, with 7 positions matching TRBD1. Per the germline V gene, CDR1 is SGDLS and CDR2 is YYNGEE. V trimming: 3 bases; J trimming: 2 bases; junction bases outside the gene matches: 3. The CDR3 consists of 14 residues. CDR3 nucleotide sequence: TGTGCCAGCAGCGCGGACAGGTCCACAGATACGCAGTATTTT. Translating it yields CASSADRSTDTQYF.

The chain uses TRBV5-4 and TRBJ2-7; 11 bases agree with TRBD2. This CDR3 comprises 16 residues. The germline V gene encodes CDR1 SGHNT and CDR2 YYREEE (reference sequence). Trimming took 0 bases from V and 2 from J; bases not matched to a gene: 4. CDR3 sequence (DNA): TGTGCCAGCAGCTTGGGTACTAGCGGGGGAACCTACGAGCAGTACTTC. Translating it yields CASSLGTSGGTYEQYF.

This chain uses TRBV28 with TRBJ1-2; D gene ambiguous. Trimming took off 3 bases at V and 4 bases at J, with 12 bases between the two ends. The CDR3 has 14 amino acids. Germline loops: CDR1 MDHEN, CDR2 SYDVKM. CDR3 DNA sequence: TGTGCCAGCAGTTTGGCCGGGGAACTCTATGGCTACACCTTC. Its protein is CASSLAGELYGYTF.

The gene calls are TRBV28 and TRBJ1-2; 8 nucleotides agree with TRBD1. Per the germline V gene, CDR1 is MDHEN and CDR2 is SYDVKM. This CDR3 has 15 amino acids. Trimming at V came to 6 bases and at J to 3 bases, leaving 9 bases not matched to a gene. The CDR3 DNA sequence: TGTGCCAGCAGCATCGTACCGGGACAGGACTATGGCTACACCTTC. Amino acids: CASSIVPGQDYGYTF.

V and J are TRBV28 and TRBJ2-5, with TRBD1 identical over 8 bases. Germline lookup yields CDR1 MDHEN and CDR2 SYDVKM. The CDR3 length is 13 residues. Unmatched junction bases numbered 1, after V lost 6 bases and J lost 1 base. The CDR3: CASRGTGQETQYF. CDR3 nucleotides: TGTGCCAGCAGAGGGACAGGCCAAGAGACCCAGTACTTC.

This clone was counted between two and nine times. V usage is TRBV6-5 and J usage is TRBJ1-5, with D maybe TRBD1 (6 bases). Germline V gene lookup returns CDR1 MNHEY and CDR2 SVGAGI. The CDR3 runs to 15 residues. Trimming stripped 2 bases from V and 4 bases from J, with 12 bases between. The CDR3 sequence: CASSYRVGANQPQHF. For the CDR3, the DNA is TGTGCCAGCAGTTACCGGGTGGGGGCGAATCAGCCCCAGCATTTT.

Turning to this clone: One junction end does not reproduce the germline sequence, and a read error may be involved. The gene calls are TRBV7-7 and TRBJ2-2, with 7 bases lining up with TRBD2. This CDR3 spans 14 amino acids. Per the germline V gene, CDR1 is SSHAT and CDR2 is FNYEAQ (reference sequence). DNA of the CDR3: TGTGCTAGCAGCCTCTCGGGGGGTACCGGGGAGCTGTTTTTT. Protein sequence: CASSLSGGTGELFF. Full variable domain (outside the CDR3, taken from reference TRBV7-7 and TRBJ2-2): GAGVSQSPRYKVTKRGQDVTLRCDPISSHATLYWYQQALGQGPEFLTYFNYEAQPDKSGLPSDRFSAERPEGSISTLTIQRTEQRDSAMYRCASSLSGGTGELFFGEGSRLTVL.

The genes are TRBV4-2 and TRBJ2-2; D is undetermined. Germline V gene data show CDR1 as LGHNA and CDR2 as YNFKEQ. The V end lost 0 bases, the J end lost 7 bases, and 6 bases lay between the germline ends. This CDR3 is 13 amino acids long. CDR3 protein: CASSQDPLGELFF. DNA for the CDR3: TGTGCCAGCAGCCAAGATCCCCTCGGGGAGCTGTTTTTT.

The chain has TRBV7-8 and TRBJ1-5, with TRBD1 as a possible D gene (6 bases). Trimming shortened V by 5 bases and J by 3 bases, and 17 bases separated the two germline ends. The CDR3 runs 16 residues. Germline V gene sequence: CDR1 SGHVS, CDR2 FQNEAQ. CDR3 nucleotides: TGTGCCAGCAGCATCTCCGGGGGGGCGGTCAATCAGCCCCAGCATTTT. This sequence encodes CASSISGGAVNQPQHF. Full variable domain (missing parts from reference TRBV7-8 and TRBJ1-5): GAGVSQSPRYKVAKRGQDVALRCDPISGHVSLFWYQQALGQGPEFLTYFQNEAQLDKSGLPSDRFFAERPEGSVSTLKIQRTQQEDSAVYLCASSISGGAVNQPQHFGDGTRLSIL.

The gene calls are TRBV10-3 and TRBJ2-6, with D perhaps TRBD2 (5 bases). CDR1 and CDR2 from the germline V gene are ENHRY and SYGVKD. Trimming removed 8 bases at V and 2 bases at J, with 10 bases between. The CDR3 covers 14 residues. CDR3 coding DNA: TGTGCCATCTGTCCCGGGACTGGGGCCAACGTCCTGACTTTC. Protein sequence: CAICPGTGANVLTF.

The rearrangement links TRBV7-9 to TRBJ2-7; the match to TRBD1 covers 10 bases. The CDR3 extends over 15 amino acids. Germline CDR1 and CDR2: SEHNR and FQNEAQ (reference sequence). The trim removed 4 bases at V and 1 base at J, leaving 4 bases unmatched. DNA for the CDR3: TGTGCCAGCAGCTCCCGACAGGGGGCATCCTACGAGCAGTACTTC. Amino acids: CASSSRQGASYEQYF.

The rearrangement joins TRBV7-9 to TRBJ2-3; TRBD1 matches 7 bases. The trim removed 8 bases at V and 3 bases at J, leaving 5 bases unmatched. The CDR3 extends over 13 amino acids. Germline CDR1 SEHNR, CDR2 FQNEAQ (reference sequence). The CDR3 loop is CASSPGQTDTQYF. The CDR3 DNA is TGTGCCAGCTCTCCGGGACAGACAGATACGCAGTATTTT.

This chain uses TRBV5-1 with TRBJ1-6; D remains ambiguous. Deletions cut 4 bases from V and 7 bases from J, with 12 bases between. This CDR3 is built from 14 residues. CDR1 and CDR2 (germline): SGHRS, YFSETQ. CDR3 nucleotides: TGCGCCAGCAGCGCCGGACTGACAAATTCACCCCTCCACTTT. Encoded protein: CASSAGLTNSPLHF.

The V call is TRBV5-1, the J call TRBJ2-7; 7 nucleotides line up with TRBD1. Per the germline V gene, CDR1 is SGHRS and CDR2 is YFSETQ. The V and J ends lost 8 bases and 5 bases, in that order; junction bases with no gene match: 10. CDR3 length equals 13 residues. The CDR3 sequence: CASHRGLADEQYF. The DNA of the CDR3 is TGCGCCAGTCACAGGGGTCTAGCCGACGAGCAGTACTTC. Full variable domain (rest looked up from reference TRBV5-1 and TRBJ2-7): KAGVTQTPRYLIKTRGQQVTLSCSPISGHRSVSWYQQTPGQGLQFLFEYFSETQRNKGNFPGRFSGRQFSNSRSEMNVSTLELGDSALYLCASHRGLADEQYFGPGTRLTVT.

V and J are TRBV6-5 and TRBJ1-2; weak D call: TRBD1 (5 bases). Per germline, CDR1 MNHEY and CDR2 SVGAGI. The CDR3 extends over 11 amino acids. V was trimmed by 2 bases and J by 8 bases, leaving 6 bases between them. The DNA for the CDR3 is TGTGCCAGCAGTTACGGGGGGGGCTACACCTTC. Translating gives CASSYGGGYTF.

This chain joins TRBV6-6 and TRBJ2-1; maybe TRBD1 (5 bases). CDR1 and CDR2 from the germline V gene are MNHNY and SVGAGI (reference sequence). The CDR3 is 15 amino acids. V lost 2 bases, J lost 7 bases, and 15 bases lay in between. CDR3 coding DNA: TGTGCCAGCAGTTACGGGGCAGGACAAGGGAATGAGCAGTTCTTC. Translation gives CASSYGAGQGNEQFF.

The rearrangement links TRBV29-1 to TRBJ1-1, with D possibly matching TRBD1 (6 bases). This CDR3 is built from 14 residues. Germline V gene data show CDR1 as SQVTM and CDR2 as ANQGSEA. Trimming took 6 bases from V and 3 from J, leaving 17 bases between them. CDR3 in amino acids: CSVYLGGAYTEAFF. The CDR3 DNA follows: TGCAGCGTCTATCTGGGGGGGGCTTACACTGAAGCTTTCTTT. The full variable domain, its missing parts supplied by reference TRBV29-1 and TRBJ1-1, is SAVISQKPSRDICQRGTSLTIQCQVDSQVTMMFWYRQQPGQSLTLIATANQGSEATYESGFVIDKFPISRPNLTFSTLTVSNMSPEDSSIYLCSVYLGGAYTEAFFGQGTRLTVV.

This chain uses TRBV18 with TRBJ1-1, with D unclear. This CDR3 region has 14 residues. V lost 0 bases, J lost 11 bases, and 16 bases lay in between. Germline CDR1 and CDR2: KGHSH and LQKENI. The CDR3: CASSPPATPLLAFF. CDR3 nucleotides: TGTGCCAGCTCACCACCGGCAACACCCTTGTTGGCTTTCTTT.

The genes are TRBV7-2 and TRBJ2-7; D is possibly TRBD2 (6 bases). Germline V gene lookup returns CDR1 SGHTA and CDR2 FQGNSA. The CDR3 covers 15 residues. Trimming cost V 3 bases and J 0 bases, with 12 bases left between them. CDR3 sequence (DNA): TGTGCCAGCAGCTTCTGGGCGGGAAGCTCCTACGAGCAGTACTTC. Translated, it gives CASSFWAGSSYEQYF.

The J gene is TRBJ2-7, the V gene TRBV6-5; 7 bases map to TRBD1. With V trimmed by 6 bases and J by 4 bases, 6 bases remained unmatched. Germline V gene lookup returns CDR1 MNHEY and CDR2 SVGAGI. This CDR3 contains 13 residues. The CDR3 DNA sequence: TGTGCCAGCAGACGACAGGGCTGGTACGAGCAGTACTTC. It encodes CASRRQGWYEQYF.

V usage is TRBV7-8 and J usage is TRBJ1-3, with D unclear. The CDR3 runs 16 residues. V shed 3 bases and J shed 2 bases, with 14 bases lying between them. CDR1 SGHVS and CDR2 FQNEAQ come from the germline V gene. Written as DNA, the CDR3 is TGTGCCAGCAGCTTGCTGCCCGGGGAGACTGGAAACACCATATATTTT. Translation: CASSLLPGETGNTIYF.

This chain uses TRBV11-2 with TRBJ1-2, with 10 bases fitting TRBD1. With V trimmed by 1 base and J by 3 bases, 2 bases remained unmatched. The CDR3 runs to 15 residues. Germline V gives CDR1 SGHAT, CDR2 FQNNGV. The CDR3 loop reads CASSLGQGAHYGYTF. CDR3 coding DNA: TGTGCCAGCAGCTTAGGACAGGGGGCACACTATGGCTACACCTTC.